What follows are 9 T cell receptor beta chains derived from one specimen sequenced in a study of monozygotic twins with inflammatory bowel disease. With the 5' RACE reads reprocessed, TCRdb shows one record per CDR3 protein and no DNA. The listing records nearly 450,000 distinct CDR3 sequences. Material for sequencing was blood. These receptors originate from a human donor with ulcerative colitis or Crohn's disease, or a healthy co-twin of an affected twin (not recorded which).

The chain carries TRBV20-1 and TRBJ2-3; checking the TCRdb D call of TRBD2 is not possible without DNA. There are 16 residues in the CDR3. Germline V gene lookup returns CDR1 DFQATT and CDR2 SNEGSKA (reference sequence). CDR3: CSAFLPFLTDTDTQYF.

V and J are TRBV5-1 and TRBJ1-5. The CDR3 extends over 13 amino acids. Germline-derived CDR1 and CDR2 are SGHRS and YFSETQ. The CDR3: CASSRASGQPQHF.

This chain uses TRBV29-1 with TRBJ2-7; TCRdb indicates TRBD1, and absent DNA this call remains unverified. The CDR3 is made up of 14 amino acids. Germline assignment: CDR1 SQVTM and CDR2 ANQGSEA. CDR3 amino acids: CSVGGLGAQYEQYF.

This chain connects TRBV7-9 to TRBJ1-4; TCRdb's D gene call, TRBD1, goes unchecked for lack of DNA. The CDR3 covers 15 residues. Looked up from germline, CDR1 is SEHNR and CDR2 is FQNEAQ (reference sequence). Here the CDR3 reads CASSASDRGGEKLFF. The full variable domain, rest sourced from reference TRBV7-9 and TRBJ1-4, is DTGVSQNPRHKITKRGQNVTFRCDPISEHNRLYWYRQTLGQGPEFLTYFQNEAQLEKSRLLSDRFSAERPKGSFSTLEIQRTEQGDSAMYLCASSASDRGGEKLFFGSGTQLSVL.

The gene calls are TRBV30 and TRBJ2-1; the TCRdb D gene call, TRBD1, has no DNA to confirm it. Germline-derived CDR1 and CDR2 are GTSNPN and SVGIG (reference sequence). The CDR3 loop spans 12 amino acids. The CDR3 region is CASHPSGAQEIF.

The chain combines TRBV11-1 with TRBJ1-2; TCRdb outputs TRBD1, but without DNA this stays unchecked. Germline CDR1 reads SGHAT; CDR2 reads FQDESV (reference sequence). The CDR3 sequence is 20 residues long. The CDR3 region is CASSLAYGPGGRELIYGYTF.

The J gene is TRBJ1-2, the V gene TRBV6-1; TCRdb's assignment of TRBD1 cannot be checked, as there is no DNA. This CDR3 is 16 amino acids long. Looked up from germline, CDR1 is MNHNS and CDR2 is SASEGT. The CDR3 loop is CASRQPALGRLYGYTF.

The genes are TRBV11-2 and TRBJ1-4. The CDR3 contains 13 residues. CDR1 is SGHAT and CDR2 is FQNNGV in the germline V gene. This chain's CDR3 is CASSADGWVKLFF.

V usage is TRBV10-3 and J usage is TRBJ2-1; the TRBD1 assignment by TCRdb is unverifiable without DNA. The germline CDR1 and CDR2 sequences are ENHRY and SYGVKD. The CDR3 is made up of 14 amino acids. The CDR3 sequence is CAIGGQGSYNEQFF.